The rows below give T cell receptor beta chains drawn from one sample of a study of regulatory T cells in long-lasting Graves disease. TCRdb re-analysed the multiplex PCR reads in MiXCR, keeping a single row per CDR3 protein. In the table there are under 450,000 distinct CDR3 sequences, roughly 24% of which are singletons. Sequencing used peripheral blood mononuclear cells (PBMCs), obtained when the disease was refractory, from a patient treated with antithyroid drugs. All receptors come from a woman aged 40 to 50 with Graves disease. The conserved cysteine and the conserved F or W are not part of the CDR3 here.

TRBV28	TRBJ2-7	ASSPGQGHEQY
TRBV29-1	TRBJ1-1	SVEDQGAEAF
TRBV25-1	TRBJ2-1	ASSDGSAGVRNEQF
TRBV5-1	TRBJ2-5	ASSEAGGTETQY
TRBV20-1	TRBJ2-7	SALREPPYEQY
TRBV29-1	TRBJ2-3	SVVRGTGPTDTQY
TRBV6-1	TRBJ2-4	ASSSPSSAKNIQY
TRBV6-1	TRBJ1-1	ASRSGQGIMNTEAF
TRBV25-1	TRBJ1-1	ASRKGVMNTEAF
TRBV5-1	TRBJ1-4	ASSFNHEKLF
TRBV28	TRBJ1-2	ASSPGTGIHGYT
TRBV27	TRBJ2-7	ASSLSGRWNSYEQY
TRBV30	TRBJ2-2	AWRSISSGRTGELF
TRBV9	TRBJ2-7	ASSAGDGAYEQY
TRBV20-1	TRBJ2-1	SAHPSGRANEQF
TRBV7-3	TRBJ2-3	ASSLSGTADTQY
TRBV10-3	TRBJ1-5	AISETGTSDNSNQPQH
TRBV7-6	TRBJ1-1	ASSLEGGRGINGEAF
TRBV28	TRBJ2-7	ATRAGGLTPPSYEQY
TRBV6-1	TRBJ2-7	ASSTGDVRYEQY
TRBV20-1	TRBJ2-7	SARSGLAGMYEQY
TRBV28	TRBJ2-5	TSGRDRGIETQY
TRBV5-1	TRBJ2-7	ASSLGQGYHEQY
TRBV27	TRBJ1-1	ASSTTGYEGEAF
TRBV10-1	TRBJ1-5	ASSESKWTLNQPQH
TRBV4-1	TRBJ1-2	ASSQDRVGHGYT
TRBV5-1	TRBJ2-7	ASSSGALAQSYEQY
TRBV6-1	TRBJ1-5	ASSEAPLTNQPQH
TRBV11-2	TRBJ2-3	ASSFIGIHTDTQY
TRBV2	TRBJ2-7	ASSTSSGSYEQY
TRBV6-1	TRBJ1-2	ASSEFRGQGANYGYT
TRBV20-1	TRBJ2-2	SAGQGANTGELF
TRBV28	TRBJ2-5	ASRPAWVVETQY
TRBV5-1	TRBJ1-1	ASSLAVMNTEAF
TRBV19	TRBJ1-2	ASIQGPNYGYT
TRBV28	TRBJ1-5	ASSLPGGEQPQH
TRBV11-3	TRBJ2-3	ASSGQGSDTQY